A single sample is the source of the 3 T cell receptor beta chains below, sequenced in a study of cytomegalovirus exposure and HLA in healthy donors. The PCR made use of 60 Vbeta and 13 Jbeta primers. Measured with immunoSEQ multiplex PCR; TCRdb has only the in-frame clones, and not every one. The sample lists around 100,000 clones; around 82% were seen once. Sequencing was done on a sample of PBMCs. These receptor sequences come from a man in his forties in good health and CMV-seropositive.

This chain connects TRBV28 to TRBJ1-3; tentatively, D is TRBD1 (5 bases). Germline V lookup: CDR1 MDHEN, CDR2 SYDVKM. There are 14 residues in the CDR3. The germline V and J ends were trimmed by 4 bases and 5 bases, with 12 bases remaining between them. CDR3 DNA sequence: TGTGCCAGCAGTTCCCCAGGGAATCGAAACACCATATATTTT. The encoded protein is CASSSPGNRNTIYF.

This sequence joins TRBV6-5 and TRBJ1-1; 8 nucleotides agree with TRBD1. J lost 0 bases, V lost 7 bases, and 4 bases had no gene match. Per germline, CDR1 MNHEY and CDR2 SVGAGI. There are 14 residues in the CDR3. The CDR3 DNA is TGTGCCAGCACCCAGGGGGCAGTGAACACTGAAGCTTTCTTT. It encodes CASTQGAVNTEAFF.

The chain couples TRBV4-2 to TRBJ2-5, with 16 positions matching TRBD2. The CDR3 is 17 amino acids. V shed 3 bases and J 9 bases; nucleotides not matched to a gene: 10. The germline gives CDR1 LGHNA, CDR2 YNFKEQ. CDR3 coding DNA: TGTGCCAGCAGCCAGGGGACTAGCGGGAGGGCGGTCTTGGCCCAGTACTTC. This sequence encodes CASSQGTSGRAVLAQYF.